One sample yielded the 26 T cell receptor beta chains listed below, sequenced in a study of CD8 T cells in ankylosing spondylitis. Study observations and caveats: Ankylosing spondylitis blood appeared to be characterized by a TCR beta motif of 8 or 9 highly homologous variants.

Their specific antigens are unknown. TCRdb reprocessed the 5' RACE reads with MiXCR, giving one entry per CDR3 protein. The table shows 670,000 or so distinct CDR3 sequences, with around 19% occurring only once. The sequenced sample consisted of blood, either unsorted or a sorted T cell fraction (not recorded which). The receptors here all came from a male donor with ankylosing spondylitis.

The rearrangement links TRBV15 to TRBJ1-4, with D possibly matching TRBD1 (6 bases). Germline CDR1 and CDR2: LNHNV and YYDKDF (reference sequence). The ends were cut back, 4 bases at V and 0 bases at J, with 21 bases in the middle. This CDR3 spans 19 amino acids. CDR3 residues: CATSNLMSRGAATNEKLFF. The CDR3 bases are TGTGCCACCAGCAATCTCATGTCCAGGGGCGCTGCAACTAATGAAAAACTGTTTTTT.

This clonotype turned up a few times. The chain employs TRBV29-1 and TRBJ2-3; tentatively, D is TRBD2 (5 bases). The CDR3 runs to 15 residues. The germline V and J ends were trimmed by 0 bases and 6 bases, with 16 bases remaining between them. The germline gives CDR1 SQVTM, CDR2 ANQGSEA. The CDR3 bases are TGCAGCGTTGAAGATGAACAAATGGAGGCTGATACGCAGTATTTT. It specifies CSVEDEQMEADTQYF.

This clonotype was picked up a small number of times. The rearrangement uses TRBV7-3 and TRBJ2-1; D is possibly TRBD1 (5 bases). V lost 0 bases and J 5 bases, leaving 14 bases between the germline ends. The CDR3 runs to 16 residues. Per germline, CDR1 SGHTA and CDR2 FQGTGA. The CDR3 coding sequence is TGTGCCAGCAGCTTAACTCGACAGAACAAACACAATGAGCAGTTCTTC. Encoded protein: CASSLTRQNKHNEQFF.

The chain links TRBV4-2 to TRBJ2-4, with 7 bases aligning to TRBD2. From germline, CDR1 is LGHNA and CDR2 YNFKEQ. The CDR3 covers 16 residues. The ends lost 1 base at V and 1 base at J; junction bases unmatched: 4. CDR3 sequence reads: CASSQVLGGAKNIQYF. In nucleotides, the CDR3 is TGTGCCAGCAGCCAAGTCTTGGGGGGGGCCAAAAACATTCAGTACTTC.

V usage is TRBV7-9 and J usage is TRBJ2-5; no clear D. Trimming left V 2 bases short and J 6 bases short, with 16 bases between. Germline loops: CDR1 SEHNR, CDR2 FQNEAQ (reference sequence). CDR3 length: 15 amino acids. The CDR3 region is CASSLRSGEAQTQYF. The CDR3 bases are TGTGCCAGCAGCTTACGAAGTGGCGAAGCACAGACCCAGTACTTC.

In DNA form, the CDR3 reads TGTGCCACCAGTGCCTGGGAGAACACTGAAGCTTTCTTT. It specifies CATSAWENTEAFF. The chain is built from TRBV24-1 and TRBJ1-1; D unresolved. This CDR3 has 13 residues. Germline CDR1 and CDR2: KGHDR and SFDVKD. Deletions cut 5 bases from V and 1 base from J, with 7 bases between.

This chain joins TRBV7-3 and TRBJ2-1; 10 positions agree with TRBD2. The CDR3 length is 18 residues. Germline V CDR1 and CDR2: SGHTA, FQGTGA. V lost 5 bases to trimming and J lost 0 bases; unmatched junction nucleotides: 10. CDR3 nucleotides: TGTGCCAGCAGCCGTAAAGGGACTAGCGCTAGCTCCTACAATGAGCAGTTCTTC. This gives the protein CASSRKGTSASSYNEQFF.

The V and J genes are TRBV7-9 and TRBJ2-1; 7 nucleotides match TRBD2. The J segment lost 4 bases and the V segment lost 2 bases, leaving 8 bases of the junction unmatched. In germline, CDR1 is SEHNR, CDR2 FQNEAQ (reference sequence). This CDR3 spans 16 amino acids. The CDR3 DNA sequence: TGTGCCAGCAGCTTATTCTCGGCTAGCGGATACAATGAGCAGTTCTTC. Translation gives CASSLFSASGYNEQFF.

This clonotype was recorded at least ten times. The chain combines TRBV12-3 or TRBV12-4 with TRBJ2-1; 7 bases map to TRBD1. V shed 4 bases, J shed 5 bases, and the junction held 2 bases outside the gene matches. The CDR3 consists of 13 residues. This chain's CDR3 is CASSWTGDNEQFF. CDR3 in DNA: TGTGCCAGCAGTTGGACAGGCGACAATGAGCAGTTCTTC.

The chain is built from TRBV27 and TRBJ2-3, with unresolved D. The germline CDR1 and CDR2 sequences are MNHEY and SMNVEV (reference sequence). This CDR3 comprises 15 residues. The germline V and J ends were trimmed by 3 bases and 2 bases, with 12 bases remaining between them. The CDR3 sequence is CASSLGSFNTDTQYF. Written as DNA, the CDR3 is TGTGCCAGCAGTTTGGGGTCGTTCAACACAGATACGCAGTATTTT.

This rearrangement joins TRBV30 to TRBJ2-7; no clear D gene. V was trimmed by 2 bases and J by 0 bases, leaving 11 bases between them. The CDR3 is 14 residues long. In germline, CDR1 is GTSNPN, CDR2 SVGIG (reference sequence). The CDR3 sequence: CAWSTAPGSYEQYF. In nucleotides, the CDR3 is TGTGCCTGGAGTACGGCTCCTGGCTCCTACGAGCAGTACTTC.

This clonotype was observed many times. The chain employs TRBV20-1 and TRBJ2-2; no clear D. Germline V gene data show CDR1 as DFQATT and CDR2 as SNEGSKA (reference sequence). V was trimmed by 3 bases and J by 1 base, leaving 3 bases between them. This CDR3 comprises 12 residues. CDR3 bases: TGCAGTGCTAGCGTGAACACCGGGGAGCTGTTTTTT. Residues: CSASVNTGELFF.

The genes are TRBV20-1 and TRBJ1-2, with 7 positions matching TRBD1. Germline V lookup: CDR1 DFQATT, CDR2 SNEGSKA (reference sequence). The J segment lost 5 bases and the V segment lost 6 bases, leaving 9 bases of the junction unmatched. The CDR3 loop spans 13 amino acids. This CDR3 reads CSASTGRKYGYTF. CDR3 bases: TGCAGTGCCTCGACAGGGCGCAAGTATGGCTACACCTTC.

The chain joins TRBV7-8 to TRBJ1-2; tentatively, D is TRBD1 (5 bases). The V end was cut by 8 bases, the J end by 0 bases, with 22 bases between. Germline assignment: CDR1 SGHVS and CDR2 FQNEAQ. The CDR3 spans 17 residues. Written as DNA, the CDR3 is TGTGCCAGCTCCGGGCAGGGTTACGAGAAGGCTAACTATGGCTACACCTTC. As protein: CASSGQGYEKANYGYTF. Filled out from reference TRBV7-8 and TRBJ1-2, the complete variable domain reads GAGVSQSPRYKVAKRGQDVALRCDPISGHVSLFWYQQALGQGPEFLTYFQNEAQLDKSGLPSDRFFAERPEGSVSTLKIQRTQQEDSAVYLCASSGQGYEKANYGYTFGSGTRLTVV.

This clonotype was seen a handful of times. The V call is TRBV3-1, the J call TRBJ1-1, with a tentative D call TRBD1 (6 bases). The CDR3 consists of 14 residues. V lost 4 bases to trimming and J lost 3 bases, with 12 bases between them. The V gene's germline CDR1 is LGHDT and CDR2 YNNKEL (reference sequence). The CDR3 DNA is TGTGCCAGCAGCCCCAAACAGGGATACACTGAAGCTTTCTTT. Its protein is CASSPKQGYTEAFF.

CDR3 DNA sequence: TGTGCCAGCAGCTTAGCGCAGGCAGGGAACAATCAGCCCCAGCATTTT. Encoded protein: CASSLAQAGNNQPQHF. This chain uses TRBV7-9 with TRBJ1-5, with D perhaps TRBD1 (5 bases). There are 16 residues in the CDR3. V gave up 0 bases and J gave up 3 bases, with 12 bases separating them. The germline CDR1 and CDR2 sequences are SEHNR and FQNEAQ (reference sequence).

The chain has TRBV11-1 and TRBJ1-1; 11 nucleotides match TRBD1. The CDR3 loop spans 19 amino acids. J gave up 1 base and V 3 bases, and 13 bases lay outside the gene matches. Looked up from germline, CDR1 is SGHAT and CDR2 is FQDESV (reference sequence). CDR3 coding DNA: TGTGCCAGCAGCTTCGTACTGGGACAGGGGGAAAGGGAGAACACTGAAGCTTTCTTT. Translating gives CASSFVLGQGERENTEAFF.

The genes are TRBV2 and TRBJ2-2; the D gene is possibly TRBD1 (5 bases). This CDR3 comprises 12 residues. V was clipped by 6 bases and J by 6 bases, with 8 bases between them. Per the germline V gene, CDR1 is SNHLY and CDR2 is FYNNEI. The CDR3 nucleotides are TGTGCCAGCAGGATACAGGCCGGGGAGCTGTTTTTT. It translates to CASRIQAGELFF.

This clonotype came up a few times. V is TRBV25-1 and J is TRBJ2-5; the match to TRBD2 covers 7 bases. CDR1 is MGHDK and CDR2 is SYGVNS in the germline V gene. Trimming at V came to 4 bases and at J to 5 bases, leaving 7 bases not matched to a gene. The length of the CDR3 is 14 residues. In DNA, the CDR3 is TGTGCCAGCAGTGCGGGGGGACGCGAGGAGACCCAGTACTTC. Translated: CASSAGGREETQYF.

This clonotype was detected only a few times. The V and J genes are TRBV7-2 and TRBJ1-5; D ambiguous. The CDR3 has 15 residues. Germline V gives CDR1 SGHTA, CDR2 FQGNSA. V lost 5 bases and J lost 7, with 18 bases in between. CDR3 DNA: TGTGCCAGCAGCAACGGTCGGCTTATTGGGCAGCCCCAGCATTTT. Translating gives CASSNGRLIGQPQHF.

This sequence joins TRBV6-1 and TRBJ1-1; 7 bases align to TRBD1. V was pared by 4 bases and J by 4 bases, with 6 bases of the junction left unmatched. CDR3 length: 14 residues. Germline loops: CDR1 MNHNS, CDR2 SASEGT. The CDR3 sequence: CASSAQGSGTEAFF. CDR3 bases: TGTGCCAGCAGTGCACAGGGGAGCGGCACTGAAGCTTTCTTT.

This clonotype was picked up a small number of times. The CDR3 DNA is TGCGCCAGCAGCCAACTCAGGACCCTCCAGGGCTACACCTTC. Encoded protein: CASSQLRTLQGYTF. This chain joins TRBV4-1 and TRBJ1-2; D call uncertain. The length of the CDR3 is 14 residues. CDR1 is MGHRA, CDR2 YSYEKL, per germline. Trimming shortened V by 2 bases and J by 8 bases, and 15 bases separated the two germline ends.

This clonotype was seen only a few times. The gene calls are TRBV6-1 and TRBJ2-1; the match to TRBD2 covers 10 bases. The ends lost 6 bases at V and 7 bases at J; junction bases unmatched: 12. There are 16 residues in the CDR3. Germline CDR1 reads MNHNS; CDR2 reads SASEGT. DNA for the CDR3: TGTGCCAGCAGCCCCCTTGGAGCGGGAGGGCCGAATGAGCAGTTCTTC. This gives the protein CASSPLGAGGPNEQFF.

This clonotype was seen a few times. The J gene is TRBJ2-7, the V gene TRBV29-1, with D possibly matching TRBD1 (6 bases). With 4 bases removed from V and 0 bases from J, the gap between germline ends came to 13 bases. The CDR3 runs to 14 residues. Germline V lookup: CDR1 SQVTM, CDR2 ANQGSEA. CDR3 bases: TGCAGCGTTGTCCTGGACAGTTTCTCCTACGAGCAGTACTTC. This gives the protein CSVVLDSFSYEQYF.

The CDR3 region has the DNA TGTGCCAGCAGAATAGACAGGGGAATCTATGGCTACACCTTC. Encoded protein: CASRIDRGIYGYTF. The chain employs TRBV2 and TRBJ1-2; 8 bases are shared with TRBD1. Trimming took 6 bases from V and 4 from J; bases not matched to a gene: 7. The CDR3 is made up of 14 amino acids. Per germline, CDR1 SNHLY and CDR2 FYNNEI.

This chain joins TRBV20-1 and TRBJ1-2; D may be TRBD1 (6 bases). Germline CDR1 is DFQATT and CDR2 is SNEGSKA (reference sequence). Deletions cut 6 bases from V and 4 bases from J, with 18 bases between. CDR3 size: 14 residues. DNA of the CDR3: TGCAGTGCAAAGAGGGACACCGGCACCTATGGCTACACCTTC. This sequence encodes CSAKRDTGTYGYTF.